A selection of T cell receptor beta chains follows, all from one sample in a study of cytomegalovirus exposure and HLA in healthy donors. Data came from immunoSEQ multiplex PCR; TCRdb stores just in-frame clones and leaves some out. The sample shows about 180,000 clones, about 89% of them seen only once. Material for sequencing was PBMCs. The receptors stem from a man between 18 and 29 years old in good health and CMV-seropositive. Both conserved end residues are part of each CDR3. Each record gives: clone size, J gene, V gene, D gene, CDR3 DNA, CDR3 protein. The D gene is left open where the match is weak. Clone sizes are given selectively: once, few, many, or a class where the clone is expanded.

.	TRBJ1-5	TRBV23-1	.	TGCGCCAGCAGTCTAAACCCCTTAAACAATCGTTGGCATCAGCCCCAGCATTTT	CASSLNPLNNRWHQPQHF
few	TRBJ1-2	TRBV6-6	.	TGTGCCAGCAGCTTTAACCCTGGGGTCCGGGGATATGGCTACACCTTC	CASSFNPGVRGYGYTF
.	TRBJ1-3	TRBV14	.	TGTGCCAGCAGCTCCACGCCTCGGCGGAACACCATATATTTT	CASSSTPRRNTIYF
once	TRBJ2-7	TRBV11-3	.	TGTGCCAGCAGCCACAATTTGTTGTGGCGGGATACCTACGAGCAGTACTTC	CASSHNLLWRDTYEQYF
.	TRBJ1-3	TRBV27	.	TGTGCCAGCAGTTCTGACGGGAGCTCTGGAAACACCATATATTTT	CASSSDGSSGNTIYF
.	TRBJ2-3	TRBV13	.	TGTGCCAGCAGCCCCGGCACAGATACGCAGTATTTT	CASSPGTDTQYF
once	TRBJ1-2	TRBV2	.	TGTGCCAGCACCCGGACAGATATATATGGCTACACCTTC	CASTRTDIYGYTF
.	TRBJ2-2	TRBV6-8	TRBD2	TGTGCCAGCAACCCGGGGGGAGCGGGGTTGAACACCGGGGAGCTGTTTTTT	CASNPGGAGLNTGELFF
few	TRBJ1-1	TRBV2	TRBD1	TGTGCCAGCAGTGGGACAGGGGGACCTGAAGCTTTCTTT	CASSGTGGPEAFF
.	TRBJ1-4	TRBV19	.	TGTGCCAGTAGTGCCGGTAGGGGAGGTGAAAAACTGTTTTTT	CASSAGRGGEKLFF
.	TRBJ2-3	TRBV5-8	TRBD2	TGTGCCAGCAGCGACCCGACGGAGCGGGGGGGTACAGATACGCAGTATTTT	CASSDPTERGGTDTQYF
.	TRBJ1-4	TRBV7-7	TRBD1	TGTGCTAGCAGCTTGGACAGGGGGAGGGAAAAACTGTTTTTT	CASSLDRGREKLFF
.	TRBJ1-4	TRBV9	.	TGTGCCAGCAGCTCCCGGGGAGAACTTAATGAAAAACTGTTTTTT	CASSSRGELNEKLFF
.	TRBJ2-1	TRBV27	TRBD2	TGTGCCAGCAGTTCTTACGGACTAGCGGGGAGTGATGAGCAGTTCTTC	CASSSYGLAGSDEQFF
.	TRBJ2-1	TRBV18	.	TGTGCCAGCTCACCAGTCGGGGGAGGTGAGCAGTTCTTC	CASSPVGGGEQFF
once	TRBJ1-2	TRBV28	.	TGTGCCAGCAGTTCTTTTAAATATGGCTACACCTTC	CASSSFKYGYTF
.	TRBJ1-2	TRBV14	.	TGTGCCAGCAGCCAATTACAGAACTATGGCTACACCTTC	CASSQLQNYGYTF
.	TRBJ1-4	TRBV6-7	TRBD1	TGTGCCAGCAGAACTGGACAGGGAGGTGAAAAACTGTTTTTT	CASRTGQGGEKLFF
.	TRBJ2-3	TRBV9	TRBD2	TGTGCCAGCAGCGTAGGTAATAGCGGGAGGGCCGCAGATACGCAGTATTTT	CASSVGNSGRAADTQYF
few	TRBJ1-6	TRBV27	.	TGTGCCAGCAGCACAGGGTCGCTCTCACCCCTCCACTTT	CASSTGSLSPLHF
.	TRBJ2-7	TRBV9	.	TGTGCCAGCAGCGTAGATACAGGGAAAGGCGAGCAGTACTTC	CASSVDTGKGEQYF
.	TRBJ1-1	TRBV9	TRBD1	TGTGCCAGCAGCGAGGGGGACAGCCACACTGAAGCTTTCTTT	CASSEGDSHTEAFF
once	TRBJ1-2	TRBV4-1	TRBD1	TGCGCCAGCAGCCAAGATACCCGGCACAGGGGGCGAGACTATGGCTACACCTTC	CASSQDTRHRGRDYGYTF
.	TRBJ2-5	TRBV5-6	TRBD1	TGTGCCAGCAGCTTGGGCCAGGGGGCTGGAGAGACCCAGTACTTC	CASSLGQGAGETQYF
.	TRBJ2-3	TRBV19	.	TGTGCCAGTAGTAGGACTGCCAGCACAGATACGCAGTATTTT	CASSRTASTDTQYF
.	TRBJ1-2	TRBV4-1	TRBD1	TGCGCCAGCAGCCATCCGGGACAGGCTAACTATGGCTACACCTTC	CASSHPGQANYGYTF
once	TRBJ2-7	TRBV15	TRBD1	TGTGCCACCAGCAGGGACAGGGGCCCCTACGAGCAGTACTTC	CATSRDRGPYEQYF
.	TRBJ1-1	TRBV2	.	TGTGCCAGCAGCGGGATGTGGAACACTGAAGCTTTCTTT	CASSGMWNTEAFF
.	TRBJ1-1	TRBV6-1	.	TGTGCCAGCAGTCAACAGGGTTACGCTGAAGCTTTCTTT	CASSQQGYAEAFF
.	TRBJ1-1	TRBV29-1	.	TGCAGCGCTCAGGGCTTTGCTGACACTGAAGCTTTCTTT	CSAQGFADTEAFF
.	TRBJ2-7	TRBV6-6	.	TGTGCCAGCAGCCTCCGTTACGAGCAGTACTTC	CASSLRYEQYF
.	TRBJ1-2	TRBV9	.	TGTGCCAGCAGCGGCGGACAGAGAAACTATGGCTACACCTTC	CASSGGQRNYGYTF
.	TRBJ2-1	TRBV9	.	TGTGCCAGCAGCCAATCAGATGAGCAGTTCTTC	CASSQSDEQFF
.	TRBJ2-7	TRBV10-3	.	TGTGCCATCGGTGGGCCCGAAGTTGGGCAGTACTTC	CAIGGPEVGQYF
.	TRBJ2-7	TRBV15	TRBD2	TGTGCCACCAGCAGAGATCCTGGGACTAGCGGGAGGAGGATAAACGAGCAGTACTTC	CATSRDPGTSGRRINEQYF
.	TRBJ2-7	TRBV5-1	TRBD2	TGCGCCAGCAGCCCGCGGAGCGGGAACTACGAGCAGTACTTC	CASSPRSGNYEQYF
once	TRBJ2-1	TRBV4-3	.	TGCGCCAGCAGCCAAGATAGGGGTCAACTCTCCTACAATGAGCAGTTCTTC	CASSQDRGQLSYNEQFF
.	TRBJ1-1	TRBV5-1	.	TGCGCCAGTTACACCTCAGGGAGGGCCGCGACCATTAAAGTGAACACTGAAGCTTTCTTT	CASYTSGRAATIKVNTEAFF
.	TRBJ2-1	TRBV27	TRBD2	TGTGCCAGCAGTTTCAGGCCTAGCGGATACAATGAGCAGTTCTTC	CASSFRPSGYNEQFF
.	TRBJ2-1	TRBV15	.	TGTGCCATCGGGGGTACCTACAATGAGCAGTTCTTC	CAIGGTYNEQFF
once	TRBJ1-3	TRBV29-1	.	TGCAGCGTTAAGAAATCACATGGAGATGGAAACACCATATATTTT	CSVKKSHGDGNTIYF